The 31 T cell receptor beta chains below were found in one sample sequenced in a study of graft-versus-host responses after intestinal transplantation. The assay was immunoSEQ multiplex PCR, and TCRdb's table has in-frame clones only and misses some. The sample includes about 25,000 clones, about 93% of them seen just once. The source material was PBMCs, sampled 30 days after intestinal transplant. The source of these receptors is a human patient who received an intestinal transplant, so some T cells may come from the graft donor.

This sequence joins TRBV18 and TRBJ1-2; no firm D call. The CDR3 has 13 residues. Trimming removed 0 bases at V and 4 bases at J, with 6 bases between. Germline CDR1 KGHSH, CDR2 LQKENI. CDR3 region: CASSPPGLYGYTF. CDR3 sequence (DNA): TGTGCCAGCTCACCACCAGGGCTCTATGGCTACACCTTC.

The chain joins TRBV7-2 to TRBJ2-5, with D tentatively TRBD1 (5 bases). There are 14 residues in the CDR3. Germline-derived CDR1 and CDR2 are SGHTA and FQGNSA. The V end was cut by 1 base, the J end by 1 base, with 7 bases between. The CDR3 coding sequence is TGTGCCAGCAGCTTAGGACAGTCCCAAGAGACCCAGTACTTC. This translates into CASSLGQSQETQYF.

This chain uses TRBV30 with TRBJ2-1; D is ambiguous. Trimming left V 3 bases short and J 5 bases short, with 8 bases between. CDR3 size: 12 residues. Germline CDR1 reads GTSNPN; CDR2 reads SVGIG (reference sequence). The CDR3 nucleotides read TGTGCCTGGAGGGTATTTCACAATGAGCAGTTCTTC. This encodes CAWRVFHNEQFF.

This chain joins TRBV5-4 and TRBJ1-2, with D possibly TRBD1 on 5 matching bases. Trimming took off 5 bases at V and 3 bases at J, with 20 bases between the two ends. Germline V gives CDR1 SGHNT, CDR2 YYREEE (reference sequence). This CDR3 has 16 amino acids. The CDR3, as DNA: TGTGCCAGCAGTTTGAGAGACAGATCCCTACACTATGGCTACACCTTC. As protein: CASSLRDRSLHYGYTF.

In this sample, this clone turned up once. The chain employs TRBV30 and TRBJ1-1; D not certain. The CDR3 runs to 15 residues. Germline V gene sequence: CDR1 GTSNPN, CDR2 SVGIG (reference sequence). Trimming shortened V by 5 bases and J by 4 bases, and 20 bases separated the two germline ends. CDR3 nucleotide sequence: TGTGCCTGGGCCGCTCATCGTCGGGGAGGCACTGAAGCTTTCTTT. Its translation is CAWAAHRRGGTEAFF.

J is TRBJ1-5 and V is TRBV25-1; D unresolved. Germline CDR1 reads MGHDK; CDR2 reads SYGVNS. The CDR3 spans 9 residues. V lost 9 bases and J 11 bases, leaving 8 bases between the germline ends. CDR3 sequence reads: CARPVAQHF. In DNA form, the CDR3 reads TGTGCCAGACCCGTGGCCCAGCATTTT.

V gene TRBV5-6 combines with J gene TRBJ2-6; D call uncertain. Germline V gene lookup returns CDR1 SGHDT and CDR2 YYEEEE. V lost 1 base and J lost 0, with 11 bases in between. The CDR3 totals 17 residues. CDR3 bases: TGTGCCAGCAGCTTGTTATGGCAGACCTCTGGGGCCAACGTCCTGACTTTC. Encoded protein: CASSLLWQTSGANVLTF.

This sequence joins TRBV7-9 and TRBJ2-5; D call uncertain. In germline, CDR1 is SEHNR, CDR2 FQNEAQ (reference sequence). Trimming left V 5 bases short and J 2 bases short, with 3 bases between. The CDR3 sequence is 11 residues long. CDR3 nucleotide sequence: TGTGCCAGCAGCCTACAAGAGACCCAGTACTTC. It codes for CASSLQETQYF.

V is TRBV29-1 and J is TRBJ2-2; D unresolved. The CDR3 contains 15 residues. V was trimmed by 0 bases and J by 1 base, leaving 9 bases between them. From germline, CDR1 is SQVTM and CDR2 ANQGSEA. CDR3 coding DNA: TGCAGCGTTGAAGAGGTGGGGAAGAACACCGGGGAGCTGTTTTTT. Its translation: CSVEEVGKNTGELFF.

V usage is TRBV27 and J usage is TRBJ2-1, with a tentative D call TRBD2 (5 bases). The CDR3 is made up of 18 amino acids. V was shortened by 1 base and J by 1 base, with 17 bases between the two germline ends. Per the germline V gene, CDR1 is MNHEY and CDR2 is SMNVEV (reference sequence). This CDR3 reads CASSLYTTALGSYNEQFF. CDR3 in DNA: TGTGCCAGCAGTTTATACACTACGGCACTAGGGTCCTACAATGAGCAGTTCTTC.

This chain joins TRBV4-1 and TRBJ2-3; 9 bases line up with TRBD1. Trimming removed 1 base from V and 3 bases from J; junction bases left unmatched: 14. Germline V CDR1 and CDR2: MGHRA, YSYEKL. The CDR3 is 19 amino acids. For the CDR3, the DNA is TGCGCCAGCAGCCAAGGGGAGGGTAAAGGGACAGGGATGACAGATACGCAGTATTTT. The encoded protein is CASSQGEGKGTGMTDTQYF.

This clone was seen only once. For the CDR3, the DNA is TGTGCCAGCAGCTTAGGTACAGGGCCGAACACTGAAGCTTTCTTT. This encodes CASSLGTGPNTEAFF. The chain employs TRBV11-2 and TRBJ1-1; D perhaps matches TRBD1 (6 bases). The CDR3 consists of 15 residues. Germline assignment: CDR1 SGHAT and CDR2 FQNNGV. The germline V and J ends were trimmed by 1 base and 1 base, with 10 bases remaining between them.

The genes are TRBV19 and TRBJ2-5; D is possibly TRBD1 (6 bases). CDR1 LNHDA and CDR2 SQIVND come from the germline V gene (reference sequence). The CDR3 extends over 13 amino acids. Trimming removed 4 bases at V and 5 bases at J, with 11 bases between. CDR3 region: CASSRPGDETQYF. CDR3 nucleotide sequence: TGTGCCAGTAGTAGACCAGGGGACGAGACCCAGTACTTC.

The rearrangement uses TRBV5-1 and TRBJ2-7; D remains ambiguous. The CDR3 has 13 residues. CDR1 is SGHRS, CDR2 YFSETQ, per germline. Trimming left V 4 bases short and J 3 bases short, with 11 bases between. CDR3 sequence: CASSPDLFYEQYF. The DNA for the CDR3 is TGCGCCAGCAGCCCCGATTTATTCTACGAGCAGTACTTC.

This sequence joins TRBV7-9 and TRBJ1-2; D ambiguous. Germline assignment: CDR1 SEHNR and CDR2 FQNEAQ (reference sequence). Trimming stripped 3 bases from V and 5 bases from J, with 13 bases between. The CDR3 has 14 residues. In DNA form, the CDR3 reads TGTGCCAGCAGCTTGGACCCGCTGGGGTATGGCTACACCTTC. Protein product: CASSLDPLGYGYTF.

This clone was seen only a few times. The CDR3 sequence: CASSPQSYGTGELFF. In DNA form, the CDR3 reads TGCGCCAGCAGCCCGCAGTCTTATGGCACCGGGGAGCTGTTTTTT. The V call is TRBV4-3, the J call TRBJ2-2, with no clear D. V was cut by 4 bases and J by 4 bases, with 13 bases left in between. The CDR3 contains 15 residues. Germline V gene data show CDR1 as LGHNA and CDR2 as YSLEER.

This chain uses TRBV29-1 with TRBJ2-1; 7 bases are shared with TRBD2. Germline V gives CDR1 SQVTM, CDR2 ANQGSEA. J lost 4 bases, V lost 2 bases, and 8 bases had no gene match. The CDR3 is 15 amino acids. Written as DNA, the CDR3 is TGCAGCGTTGAATTCGTACTAGCGCCGTACAATGAGCAGTTCTTC. This encodes CSVEFVLAPYNEQFF.

This clone occurred once. The same CDR3 can be traced to other DNA sequences in this sample. The CDR3 here is CASSPPNTGELFF. The DNA of the CDR3 is TGTGCCAGCTCACCACCGAACACCGGGGAGCTGTTTTTT. The genes are TRBV18 and TRBJ2-2; the D is unclear. CDR3 size: 13 residues. With 0 bases removed from V and 1 base from J, the gap between germline ends came to 0 bases. Germline assignment: CDR1 KGHSH and CDR2 LQKENI.

The V gene is TRBV27, the J gene TRBJ2-7; D possibly corresponds to TRBD1 (5 bases). The CDR3 runs 15 residues. CDR1 is MNHEY, CDR2 SMNVEV, per germline (reference sequence). Trimming removed 5 bases at V and 1 base at J, with 15 bases between. CDR3 loop: CASSPRQSGSYEQYF. The CDR3 DNA reads as TGTGCCAGCAGTCCCAGACAGTCTGGTTCCTACGAGCAGTACTTC.

The V and J genes are TRBV28 and TRBJ1-5; 8 nucleotides line up with TRBD1. The CDR3 length is 17 residues. The V gene's germline CDR1 is MDHEN and CDR2 SYDVKM. V shed 4 bases and J 3 bases; nucleotides not matched to a gene: 11. CDR3 residues: CASSYPRDRIDNQPQHF. CDR3 DNA sequence: TGTGCCAGCAGTTACCCCCGGGACAGGATCGACAATCAGCCCCAGCATTTT.

The chain recombines TRBV19 with TRBJ2-7; maybe TRBD2 (6 bases). CDR3 length: 13 residues. Deletions cut 3 bases from V and 4 bases from J, with 10 bases between. Germline CDR1 LNHDA, CDR2 SQIVND (reference sequence). CDR3: CASSIGGTYEQYF. The CDR3 bases are TGTGCCAGTAGTATCGGAGGGACTTACGAGCAGTACTTC.

The J gene is TRBJ1-2, the V gene TRBV2, with a possible D match to TRBD1 (6 bases). V was trimmed by 1 base and J by 0 bases, leaving 15 bases between them. Per germline, CDR1 SNHLY and CDR2 FYNNEI. This CDR3 comprises 17 residues. The CDR3 region is CASSEESGELANYGYTF. The CDR3 DNA sequence: TGTGCCAGCAGTGAAGAGTCAGGGGAACTTGCTAACTATGGCTACACCTTC.

The DNA for the CDR3 is TGTGCCAGCAGCCCCCAAGGACAGGGCGCCTACGAGCAGTACTTC. It is translated as CASSPQGQGAYEQYF. The V gene is TRBV9, the J gene TRBJ2-7, with 8 bases aligning to TRBD1. The germline V gene encodes CDR1 SGDLS and CDR2 YYNGEE. Trimming took 4 bases from V and 2 from J; bases not matched to a gene: 8. The CDR3 contains 15 residues.

The chain joins TRBV29-1 to TRBJ2-2, with 7 bases identical to TRBD2. The germline V gene has CDR1 SQVTM and CDR2 ANQGSEA. The CDR3 runs to 15 residues. J lost 3 bases, V lost 3 bases, and 7 bases had no gene match. CDR3 DNA sequence: TGCAGCGTTGAGGGAGGGACGGCTTACACCGGGGAGCTGTTTTTT. Its protein is CSVEGGTAYTGELFF.

The J gene is TRBJ2-7, the V gene TRBV4-1; 10 positions match TRBD1. J was trimmed by 1 base and V by 6 bases; bases with no gene match: 9. The CDR3 sequence is 16 residues long. From germline, CDR1 is MGHRA and CDR2 YSYEKL. The CDR3 DNA reads TGCGCCAGCAGTGTTAGTACGGGACAGGGGTCCTACGAGCAGTACTTC. Translating gives CASSVSTGQGSYEQYF.

The gene calls are TRBV14 and TRBJ2-7, with D perhaps matching TRBD2 (6 bases). This CDR3 is built from 16 residues. Germline V CDR1 and CDR2: SGHDN, FVKESK. The ends were cut back, 1 base at V and 3 bases at J, with 16 bases in the middle. The CDR3 region is CASSQVIAGPFYEQYF. CDR3 nucleotide sequence: TGTGCCAGCAGCCAAGTTATTGCGGGGCCCTTCTACGAGCAGTACTTC. Variable domain in full (rest from reference TRBV14 and TRBJ2-7): EAGVTQFPSHSVIEKGQTVTLRCDPISGHDNLYWYRRVMGKEIKFLLHFVKESKQDESGMPNNRFLAERTGGTYSTLKVQPAELEDSGVYFCASSQVIAGPFYEQYFGPGTRLTVT.

The rearrangement links TRBV7-9 to TRBJ1-1; D is unclear. Trimming left V 5 bases short and J 10 bases short, with 14 bases between. CDR3 size: 12 residues. Per germline, CDR1 SEHNR and CDR2 FQNEAQ (reference sequence). This CDR3 is CASSPSTKGAFF. The CDR3 nucleotides are TGTGCCAGCAGCCCGTCTACAAAGGGAGCTTTCTTT.

The genes are TRBV9 and TRBJ2-7; D not resolved. The germline V gene has CDR1 SGDLS and CDR2 YYNGEE. V was clipped by 0 bases and J by 3 bases, with 19 bases between them. The CDR3 runs to 17 residues. CDR3 nucleotides: TGTGCCAGCAGCGTAGGGCGAGTCCCGAGTGGGGACTACGAGCAGTACTTC. Residues: CASSVGRVPSGDYEQYF. Variable domain in full (rest from reference TRBV9 and TRBJ2-7): DSGVTQTPKHLITATGQRVTLRCSPRSGDLSVYWYQQSLDQGLQFLIQYYNGEERAKGNILERFSAQQFPDLHSELNLSSLELGDSALYFCASSVGRVPSGDYEQYFGPGTRLTVT.

The table lists this clone with a count of one. The V call is TRBV4-1, the J call TRBJ2-7; D is undetermined. V was pared by 1 base and J by 2 bases, with 12 bases between. Germline-derived CDR1 and CDR2 are MGHRA and YSYEKL. The CDR3 is 15 residues long. CDR3 region: CASSQGSQETYEQYF. The CDR3 DNA is TGCGCCAGCAGCCAAGGCTCACAAGAGACCTACGAGCAGTACTTC.

The V and J genes are TRBV21-1 and TRBJ1-1; the table's D gene call, TRBD1, was not cross checked with the DNA. TRBV21-1 represents a pseudogene. This CDR3 is 15 amino acids long. The CDR3 DNA sequence: TGTGCCAGCAGCAAAGACAGGCCCGAGGACACTGAAGCTTTCTTT. Translating gives CASSKDRPEDTEAFF.

The J gene is TRBJ2-1, the V gene TRBV9; a weak D match, TRBD1 (6 bases). The V gene lost 0 bases and the J gene lost 0 bases, with 7 bases spanning the gap. Germline V CDR1 and CDR2: SGDLS, YYNGEE. The CDR3 is made up of 15 amino acids. This chain's CDR3 is CASSVGTVSYNEQFF. CDR3 nucleotide sequence: TGTGCCAGCAGCGTAGGGACAGTCTCCTACAATGAGCAGTTCTTC.